Below, one T cell receptor (beta chain) is given with its context. Data came from immunoSEQ multiplex PCR; TCRdb stores just in-frame clones and leaves some out. The sample consists of 78,000 or so clones, around 92% of them appearing once. The V gene end was trimmed by 3 bases and the J gene end by 11 bases; junction bases not matched to a gene: 5. Germline assignment: CDR1 LNHNV and CDR2 YYDKDF (reference sequence). CDR3 length: 14 residues. This entry comes from a study of T cell changes during pregnancy in multiple sclerosis. The TCR was taken from a female donor with multiple sclerosis, enrolled in a pregnancy study. The sample in question was peripheral blood, obtained before pregnancy. This chain joins TRBV15 and TRBJ2-1, with 12 bases matching TRBD2. The DNA of the CDR3 is TGTGCCACCAGCAGGCTGACTAGCGGGAGTAAGCAGTTCTTC. This gives the protein CATSRLTSGSKQFF.